Following are 26 T cell receptor beta chains from one sample sequenced in a study of PD-L1 blockade in urothelial cancer. Produced via immunoSEQ multiplex PCR; TCRdb's table is partial and in-frame only. The sample contains around 27,000 clones, over 80% of which appear only once. The sequencing used PBMCs, collected around atezolizumab (anti-PD-L1) treatment. These receptors were collected from a man in his fifties with urothelial cancer.

The chain has TRBV28 and TRBJ2-7, with D tentatively TRBD2 (6 bases). CDR1 and CDR2 (germline): MDHEN, SYDVKM. This CDR3 has 14 amino acids. V was trimmed by 2 bases and J by 6 bases, leaving 14 bases between them. The CDR3 DNA reads TGTGCCAGCAGTTTAATGGGGGGATCGGGCGAGCAGTACGTC. Translating it yields CASSLMGGSGEQYV.

J is TRBJ2-7 and V is TRBV2, with a possible D match to TRBD2 (6 bases). Trimming left V 6 bases short and J 0 bases short, with 9 bases between. CDR3 length: 13 amino acids. CDR1 is SNHLY and CDR2 is FYNNEI in the germline V gene. This chain's CDR3 is CASRGTFSYEQYF. The CDR3, as DNA: TGTGCCAGCAGAGGGACTTTCTCCTACGAGCAGTACTTC.

The chain carries TRBV29-1 and TRBJ2-5; TRBD1 aligns across 8 bases. Germline V gives CDR1 SQVTM, CDR2 ANQGSEA. The CDR3 is 12 residues long. V was pared by 7 bases and J by 5 bases, with 6 bases of the junction left unmatched. CDR3 in amino acids: CSGRQGPETQYF. In DNA, the CDR3 is TGCAGCGGAAGACAGGGGCCGGAGACCCAGTACTTC. Full variable domain (missing parts from reference TRBV29-1 and TRBJ2-5): SAVISQKPSRDICQRGTSLTIQCQVDSQVTMMFWYRQQPGQSLTLIATANQGSEATYESGFVIDKFPISRPNLTFSTLTVSNMSPEDSSIYLCSGRQGPETQYFGPGTRLLVL.

The V gene is TRBV10-1, the J gene TRBJ1-4, with D perhaps matching TRBD1 (6 bases). V lost 6 bases and J lost 0, with 14 bases in between. The CDR3 runs to 16 residues. The germline V gene has CDR1 WNHNN and CDR2 SYGVQD (reference sequence). The CDR3: CASRDRRRTTNEKLFF. CDR3 bases: TGCGCCAGCAGAGACAGGAGGAGAACAACTAATGAAAAACTGTTTTTT.

The CDR3 sequence: CASSLGDIGTQYF. The CDR3 DNA reads as TGCGCCAGCAGCTTGGGGGACATCGGTACGCAGTATTTT. The chain links TRBV5-1 to TRBJ2-3, with D perhaps TRBD1 (6 bases). This CDR3 has 13 residues. Trimming shortened V by 0 bases and J by 8 bases, and 10 bases separated the two germline ends. The V gene's germline CDR1 is SGHRS and CDR2 YFSETQ.

The chain links TRBV2 to TRBJ1-1; weak D call: TRBD1 (5 bases). Germline assignment: CDR1 SNHLY and CDR2 FYNNEI. V was cut by 5 bases and J by 1 base, with 11 bases left in between. This CDR3 is 14 amino acids long. The CDR3 nucleotides read TGTGCCAGCAGTCAAGTCGGACAGAACACTGAAGCTTTCTTT. Amino acids: CASSQVGQNTEAFF.

This chain connects TRBV5-1 to TRBJ2-3, with D uncertain. CDR1 is SGHRS, CDR2 YFSETQ, per germline. The length of the CDR3 is 14 residues. Trimming cost V 1 base and J 3 bases, with 9 bases left between them. CDR3 DNA sequence: TGCGCCAGCAGCTTGAACAGTCCTACAGATACGCAGTATTTT. Residues: CASSLNSPTDTQYF.

The chain joins TRBV10-1 to TRBJ1-2; D uncertain. The CDR3 sequence is 13 residues long. The V gene's germline CDR1 is WNHNN and CDR2 SYGVQD (reference sequence). Trimming took 2 bases from V and 8 from J, leaving 12 bases between them. The CDR3 nucleotides are TGCGCCAGCAGTGAGACGAGAAGATACGGCTACACCTTC. Amino acid sequence: CASSETRRYGYTF.

The chain is built from TRBV7-4 and TRBJ2-7; 8 bases match TRBD2. The trim removed 1 base at V and 2 bases at J, leaving 7 bases unmatched. Germline V gene lookup returns CDR1 SGHVT and CDR2 SQSDAQ. The CDR3 is made up of 16 amino acids. DNA for the CDR3: TGTGCCAGCAGCTTAGTTCCGGGAGGGGAAACCTACGAGCAGTACTTC. Protein product: CASSLVPGGETYEQYF.

The V call is TRBV7-2, the J call TRBJ2-5, with D possibly TRBD1 on 6 matching bases. The CDR3 loop spans 14 amino acids. Trimming cost V 5 bases and J 2 bases, with 12 bases left between them. Germline V gene lookup returns CDR1 SGHTA and CDR2 FQGNSA. DNA of the CDR3: TGTGCCAGCAGCCCGAACAGGGCTCAAGAGACCCAGTACTTC. This codes for CASSPNRAQETQYF.

The sample holds a few counts of this clone. The rearrangement joins TRBV6-4 to TRBJ1-5; 8 nucleotides match TRBD1. V gave up 5 bases and J gave up 2 bases; unmatched junction bases: 2. CDR3 length equals 14 residues. CDR1 and CDR2 (germline): MRHNA, SNTAGT. The CDR3 DNA is TGTGCCAGCAGTCCAGGGGGCGGCAATCAGCCCCAGCATTTT. Translation: CASSPGGGNQPQHF.

CDR3 loop: CASSSGYGYTF. The CDR3, as DNA: TGTGCCAGCAGCTCGGGGTATGGCTACACCTTC. J is TRBJ1-2 and V is TRBV5-4, with D uncertain. The germline V and J ends were trimmed by 3 bases and 5 bases, with 5 bases remaining between them. Germline V CDR1 and CDR2: SGHNT, YYREEE (reference sequence). CDR3 length: 11 amino acids.

The chain is built from TRBV11-2 and TRBJ2-7, with 9 nucleotides matching TRBD1. Germline CDR1 and CDR2: SGHAT and FQNNGV. The ends lost 5 bases at V and 2 bases at J; junction bases unmatched: 4. The CDR3 has 14 residues. CDR3 DNA: TGTGCCAGCAGCCCGGGACAGGGTACCTACGAGCAGTACTTC. It translates to CASSPGQGTYEQYF.

The chain couples TRBV7-2 to TRBJ1-4; TRBD1 aligns across 7 bases. With V trimmed by 1 base and J by 5 bases, 7 bases remained unmatched. Per germline, CDR1 SGHTA and CDR2 FQGNSA. The length of the CDR3 is 16 residues. CDR3 nucleotide sequence: TGTGCCAGCAGCTTAGTCGGGGGCAGGGGGAATGAAAAACTGTTTTTT. Translating gives CASSLVGGRGNEKLFF.

This rearrangement joins TRBV10-3 to TRBJ2-3, with TRBD2 identical over 14 bases. CDR3 length equals 16 residues. The germline gives CDR1 ENHRY, CDR2 SYGVKD. The J segment lost 4 bases and the V segment lost 5 bases, leaving 5 bases of the junction unmatched. The CDR3, as DNA: TGTGCCATCAGTAGACTAGCGGGAGGGCAGGCAGATACGCAGTATTTT. Its translation is CAISRLAGGQADTQYF.

The V and J genes are TRBV5-4 and TRBJ2-7; D may be TRBD1 (6 bases). Trimming shortened V by 4 bases and J by 6 bases, and 17 bases separated the two germline ends. The length of the CDR3 is 14 residues. Germline values: CDR1 SGHNT, CDR2 YYREEE (reference sequence). This CDR3 reads CASSRSGTRGEQYV. CDR3 nucleotide sequence: TGTGCCAGCAGCCGATCCGGGACAAGAGGCGAGCAGTACGTC.

The rearrangement joins TRBV9 to TRBJ2-3, with 9 bases aligning to TRBD1. J was trimmed by 1 base and V by 3 bases; bases with no gene match: 3. Germline-derived CDR1 and CDR2 are SGDLS and YYNGEE. There are 15 residues in the CDR3. The CDR3 nucleotides are TGTGCCAGCAGCGCCTGGACAGGGGGCACAGATACGCAGTATTTT. Translation: CASSAWTGGTDTQYF. The full variable domain, its missing parts supplied by reference TRBV9 and TRBJ2-3, is DSGVTQTPKHLITATGQRVTLRCSPRSGDLSVYWYQQSLDQGLQFLIQYYNGEERAKGNILERFSAQQFPDLHSELNLSSLELGDSALYFCASSAWTGGTDTQYFGPGTRLTVL.

This clone has a handful of counts. V gene TRBV19 combines with J gene TRBJ1-1; 7 bases match TRBD1. This CDR3 has 16 residues. With V trimmed by 5 bases and J by 0 bases, 9 bases remained unmatched. The germline gives CDR1 LNHDA, CDR2 SQIVND (reference sequence). The CDR3 coding sequence is TGTGCCAGTAGTGTCCGGACAGGCGGCATGAACACTGAAGCTTTCTTT. It yields the protein CASSVRTGGMNTEAFF.

The rearrangement joins TRBV5-1 to TRBJ2-3, with 7 bases matching TRBD1. Looked up from germline, CDR1 is SGHRS and CDR2 is YFSETQ. The CDR3 is made up of 15 amino acids. Trimming at V came to 4 bases and at J to 2 bases, leaving 7 bases not matched to a gene. CDR3: CASSLPGTDTDTQYF. The CDR3 DNA follows: TGCGCCAGCAGCCTTCCCGGGACAGACACAGATACGCAGTATTTT.

The chain carries TRBV18 and TRBJ2-5; 8 nucleotides line up with TRBD2. The CDR3 covers 14 residues. Germline V lookup: CDR1 KGHSH, CDR2 LQKENI. V trimming: 3 bases; J trimming: 1 base; junction bases outside the gene matches: 1. CDR3 sequence: CASSPAGGQETQYF. CDR3 nucleotide sequence: TGTGCCAGCTCACCTGCGGGGGGCCAAGAGACCCAGTACTTC.

The CDR3 coding sequence is TGCGCCAGCAGCCAAGAGGGGAGGGGGGACACTGAAGCTTTCTTT. Translation: CASSQEGRGDTEAFF. The gene calls are TRBV4-1 and TRBJ1-1; possible D gene TRBD1, 6 bases. The CDR3 runs to 15 residues. The V gene's germline CDR1 is MGHRA and CDR2 YSYEKL. The V gene lost 0 bases and the J gene lost 3 bases, with 11 bases spanning the gap.

This clone was seen only once. V and J are TRBV28 and TRBJ2-7; 8 bases line up with TRBD1. With V trimmed by 3 bases and J by 2 bases, 6 bases remained unmatched. From germline, CDR1 is MDHEN and CDR2 SYDVKM. The CDR3 is 15 amino acids. The chain's CDR3 is CASSLRAGGTYEQYV. The CDR3 coding sequence is TGTGCCAGCAGTTTGAGGGCAGGGGGCACCTACGAGCAGTACGTC.

The chain recombines TRBV7-2 with TRBJ1-1; 8 bases align to TRBD1. Germline loops: CDR1 SGHTA, CDR2 FQGNSA. After removal of 1 base from V and 8 bases from J, the junction contained 6 bases not matched to a gene. The CDR3 extends over 14 amino acids. The CDR3 DNA follows: TGTGCCAGCAGCTTAGAAAGGAGGACAGGGGAAGCTTTCTTT. Translation gives CASSLERRTGEAFF. The full variable domain, completed using reference TRBV7-2 and TRBJ1-1, is GAGVSQSPSNKVTEKGKDVELRCDPISGHTALYWYRQSLGQGLEFLIYFQGNSAPDKSGLPSDRFSAERTGGSVSTLTIQRTQQEDSAVYLCASSLERRTGEAFFGQGTRLTVV.

V and J are TRBV19 and TRBJ1-4; TRBD1 is a possible D gene (6 bases). The CDR3 loop spans 13 amino acids. V gave up 10 bases and J gave up 8 bases, with 17 bases separating them. CDR1 is LNHDA, CDR2 SQIVND, per germline (reference sequence). CDR3 nucleotide sequence: TGTGCCACCGCCGGGACACGAGGAGAAAAACTGTTTTTT. Amino acid sequence: CATAGTRGEKLFF.

The chain recombines TRBV19 with TRBJ1-5; 7 bases fit TRBD1. Germline assignment: CDR1 LNHDA and CDR2 SQIVND (reference sequence). After removal of 9 bases from V and 2 bases from J, the junction contained 4 bases not matched to a gene. This CDR3 is built from 13 residues. The CDR3 sequence: CASRDRGNQPQHF. CDR3 sequence (DNA): TGTGCCAGCCGCGACAGGGGCAATCAGCCCCAGCATTTT.

The V gene is TRBV19, the J gene TRBJ2-5; 7 bases match TRBD1. J was trimmed by 5 bases and V by 8 bases; bases with no gene match: 8. Germline assignment: CDR1 LNHDA and CDR2 SQIVND (reference sequence). This CDR3 has 13 residues. The CDR3 region is CASSRDSAETQYF. CDR3 in DNA: TGTGCCAGTTCCAGGGACAGTGCGGAGACCCAGTACTTC.